This is a list of T cell receptor beta chains from one sample in a study of T cells in localized non-small cell lung cancer. Assay: immunoSEQ multiplex PCR; the TCRdb copy retains only in-frame clones and omits some. The data contain 30,000 to 45,000 clones, 87% of them singletons. The sample in question was peripheral blood, obtained before any cancer treatment. These receptors came from a woman aged 40-69 years with stage I lung adenocarcinoma. CDR3s include the opening cysteine and the closing phenylalanine or tryptophan. D genes are given only for firm matches. The listing skips clone size in some rows; elsewhere it reads once, few, many or a size class.

V gene	CDR3 length	J gene	clone size	D gene	CDR3 protein	CDR3 DNA
TRBV28	13	TRBJ1-2	-	-	CASSLVGDYGYTF	TGTGCCAGCAGTTTAGTGGGAGACTATGGCTACACCTTC
TRBV30	13	TRBJ1-6	-	-	CAWSVSYNSPLHF	TGTGCCTGGAGCGTTAGCTATAATTCACCCCTCCACTTT
TRBV5-1	15	TRBJ2-7	few	-	CASSLRPLRPDEQYF	TGCGCCAGCAGCTTGCGACCCCTACGCCCGGACGAGCAGTACTTC
TRBV19	14	TRBJ1-6	-	-	CASRHPRFRSPLHF	TGTGCCAGCCGACATCCGAGGTTCCGTTCACCCCTCCACTTT
TRBV7-3	15	TRBJ2-7	-	TRBD1	CASSLDRLTSYEQYF	TGTGCCAGCAGCCTGGACAGGCTCACCTCCTACGAGCAGTACTTC
TRBV2	15	TRBJ2-7	-	TRBD1	CASRGTGTGRYEQYF	TGTGCCAGCAGGGGGACCGGGACAGGGAGATACGAGCAGTACTTC
TRBV7-2	12	TRBJ2-7	-	-	CAIQEQGGEQYF	TGTGCCATCCAAGAACAGGGAGGCGAGCAGTACTTC
TRBV5-4	15	TRBJ2-5	-	TRBD2	CASSPTSGGQETQYF	TGTGCCAGCAGCCCGACTAGCGGGGGTCAAGAGACCCAGTACTTC
TRBV5-1	16	TRBJ2-1	-	TRBD2	CASSLYLAGQANEQFF	TGCGCCAGCAGCTTGTATTTAGCGGGGCAAGCTAATGAGCAGTTCTTC
TRBV5-6	15	TRBJ1-4	-	-	CASSLLGATNEKLFF	TGTGCCAGCAGCCTTCTGGGGGCAACTAATGAAAAACTGTTTTTT
TRBV6-5	14	TRBJ1-1	-	-	CASSPSPGLTRAFF	TGTGCCAGCAGTCCCTCCCCGGGACTCACTAGGGCTTTCTTT
TRBV2	14	TRBJ2-7	-	TRBD2	CASSGGGIPYEQYF	TGTGCCAGCAGTGGCGGGGGGATCCCCTACGAGCAGTACTTC
TRBV30	16	TRBJ2-3	-	TRBD2	CALALGGGGFTDTQYF	TGTGCCCTCGCGTTGGGGGGCGGGGGGTTCACAGATACGCAGTATTTT
TRBV27	15	TRBJ2-2	-	-	CASSLSNGETGELFF	TGTGCCAGCAGTTTATCGAATGGAGAAACCGGGGAGCTGTTTTTT
TRBV9	16	TRBJ2-5	-	-	CASSAGNRDSAETQYF	TGTGCCAGCAGCGCTGGGAACCGGGACTCCGCAGAGACCCAGTACTTC
TRBV11-2	16	TRBJ1-5	-	-	CASSLSGYRSNQPQHF	TGTGCCAGCAGCTTATCAGGGTATAGGAGCAATCAGCCCCAGCATTTT
TRBV6-1	16	TRBJ1-2	once	-	CASSEASGRGGYGYTF	TGTGCCAGCAGTGAAGCGAGCGGCAGGGGCGGCTATGGCTACACCTTC
TRBV4-3	16	TRBJ2-2	-	-	CASSQVAGDNTGELFF	TGCGCCAGCAGCCAAGTGGCAGGGGATAACACCGGGGAGCTGTTTTTT
TRBV10-1	13	TRBJ1-6	medium-sized	-	CASSARENSPLHF	TGCGCCAGCAGTGCACGGGAAAATTCACCCCTCCACTTT
TRBV9	16	TRBJ2-7	-	-	CASSAHLGQGPYEQYF	TGTGCCAGCAGCGCCCACCTGGGGCAGGGGCCCTACGAGCAGTACTTC
TRBV7-3	17	TRBJ2-1	-	TRBD1	CASSSRQGAFLDNEQFF	TGTGCCAGCAGCTCTAGACAGGGGGCTTTTTTGGACAATGAGCAGTTCTTC
TRBV10-1	14	TRBJ1-1	-	-	CASREDSLGTEAFF	TGCGCCAGCAGAGAAGACAGCCTTGGGACTGAAGCTTTCTTT
TRBV6-1	18	TRBJ2-1	once	TRBD2	CASSESPVAGSSYNEQFF	TGTGCCAGCAGTGAATCCCCGGTAGCGGGGAGCTCCTACAATGAGCAGTTCTTC
TRBV7-2	12	TRBJ2-1	-	-	CASSPRDIEQFF	TGTGCCAGCAGCCCCCGCGACATTGAGCAGTTCTTC